The rows below give T cell receptor beta chains drawn from one sample of a study of blood T cell repertoires in COVID-19. Generated by immunoSEQ multiplex PCR, the TCRdb table keeps only in-frame clones and is missing some. The table shows fewer than 300,000 clones, with about 90% occurring only once. The sample comprised peripheral blood. The source is a woman in her fifties or sixties with COVID-19, enrolled during active disease. The CDR3 runs from the conserved cysteine through the conserved F or W. A D gene is named only where the DNA matches it firmly. Size values are once, few and many counts, or a class for expanded clones, and some rows have none.

D gene	V gene	J gene	clone size	CDR3 protein	CDR3 DNA
TRBD2	TRBV7-9	TRBJ2-5	-	CASSLSGGTETQYF	TGTGCCAGCAGCTTATCGGGGGGAACGGAGACCCAGTACTTC
TRBD1	TRBV9	TRBJ1-1	-	CASSVRDRGNTEAFF	TGTGCCAGCAGCGTCCGGGACAGGGGGAACACTGAAGCTTTCTTT
TRBD1	TRBV5-1	TRBJ2-5	-	CASSLTGGLEETQYF	TGCGCCAGCAGCTTGACAGGGGGTTTGGAAGAGACCCAGTACTTC
TRBD2	TRBV5-1	TRBJ2-1	-	CASSFPGLAGSNEQFF	TGCGCCAGCAGCTTCCCGGGACTAGCGGGATCCAATGAGCAGTTCTTC
-	TRBV5-6	TRBJ1-2	once	CASRRSGGFAYSYTF	TGTGCCAGCAGAAGGAGCGGGGGCTTCGCTTATAGCTACACCTTC
TRBD2	TRBV7-9	TRBJ2-7	-	CASSARTSVGEQYF	TGTGCCAGCAGCGCAAGGACTAGCGTCGGCGAGCAGTACTTC
-	TRBV29-1	TRBJ2-5	once	CSARQQETQYF	TGCAGCGCCCGACAGCAAGAGACCCAGTACTTC
TRBD1	TRBV4-2	TRBJ1-2	-	CASSQEGGTDYGYTF	TGTGCCAGCAGCCAAGAAGGTGGGACAGACTATGGCTACACCTTC
TRBD1	TRBV6-6	TRBJ1-1	-	CASSGQGANTEAFF	TGTGCCAGCAGCGGACAGGGGGCGAACACTGAAGCTTTCTTT
TRBD2	TRBV7-2	TRBJ2-1	-	CASSQSGASGGSYNEQFF	TGTGCCAGCAGCCAATCGGGGGCTAGCGGGGGCTCCTACAATGAGCAGTTCTTC
-	TRBV20-1	TRBJ2-5	-	CSAATGRTQYF	TGCAGTGCCGCTACGGGGAGGACCCAGTACTTC
TRBD2	TRBV7-8	TRBJ2-3	-	CASSHPGEGASGAADTQYF	TGTGCCAGCAGCCACCCGGGGGAGGGGGCTAGCGGGGCTGCAGATACGCAGTATTTT
TRBD1	TRBV6-5	TRBJ1-6	-	CASSQGTGGNSPLHF	TGTGCCAGCAGCCAGGGGACAGGGGGGAATTCACCCCTCCACTTT
-	TRBV7-2	TRBJ2-5	once	CASSSNKQETQYF	TGTGCCAGCAGCTCCAACAAACAAGAGACCCAGTACTTC
TRBD2	TRBV9	TRBJ2-2	-	CASSVVSSGNTGELFF	TGTGCCAGCAGCGTAGTATCTAGCGGGAACACCGGGGAGCTGTTTTTT
TRBD1	TRBV7-9	TRBJ1-2	-	CASSLWVGTGIFHGYTF	TGTGCCAGCAGCTTATGGGTTGGGACAGGGATTTTTCATGGCTACACCTTC
-	TRBV7-7	TRBJ2-7	-	CASSPHSLACSYEQYF	TGTGCTAGCAGCCCGCATAGCCTAGCTTGCTCCTACGAGCAGTACTTC
TRBD1	TRBV3-1/TRBV3-2	TRBJ1-2	once	CASSPTGTAPGYTF	TGTGCCAGCAGCCCGACCGGGACAGCTCCTGGCTACACCTTC
TRBD2	TRBV6-5	TRBJ2-3	-	CASSYLAGGTDTQYF	TGTGCCAGCAGTTACCTAGCGGGAGGCACAGATACGCAGTATTTT
TRBD1	TRBV5-4	TRBJ2-1	once	CASSVGQAISYNEQFF	TGTGCCAGCAGCGTTGGACAGGCCATATCCTACAATGAGCAGTTCTTC
-	TRBV24-1	TRBJ2-1	-	CATSDRGDEQFF	TGTGCCACCAGTGATAGGGGTGATGAGCAGTTCTTC
-	TRBV9	TRBJ2-7	-	CASSVTGSSYEQYF	TGTGCCAGCAGCGTTACCGGGAGCTCCTACGAGCAGTACTTC
-	TRBV18	TRBJ1-4	-	CASSPQEGLNEKLFF	TGTGCCAGCTCACCACAGGAGGGCCTAAATGAAAAACTGTTTTTT
TRBD1	TRBV15	TRBJ2-3	-	CATSRDGTEPSTDTQYF	TGTGCCACCAGCAGAGATGGGACAGAACCTAGCACAGATACGCAGTATTTT
TRBD1	TRBV7-8	TRBJ2-7	-	CASSTKTGGFYEQYF	TGTGCCAGCAGCACCAAGACAGGGGGCTTCTACGAGCAGTACTTC
-	TRBV5-3	TRBJ1-5	-	CARSPKDRGLNQPQHF	TGTGCCAGAAGCCCCAAGGACAGAGGGCTCAATCAGCCCCAGCATTTT
TRBD2	TRBV27	TRBJ2-7	-	CASSLTGTSDSEQYF	TGTGCCAGCAGTCTTACCGGGACTAGCGACTCCGAGCAGTACTTC
TRBD2	TRBV5-4	TRBJ2-7	-	CASSLEASGRIEQYF	TGTGCCAGCAGCTTGGAGGCTAGCGGGAGAATAGAGCAGTACTTC
TRBD1	TRBV4-1	TRBJ2-7	-	CASSHNRGRSDEQYF	TGCGCCAGCAGCCACAACAGGGGGCGTAGTGACGAGCAGTACTTC
TRBD2	TRBV19	TRBJ2-1	many	CASSIRGAGGPLEQFF	TGTGCCAGTAGTATAAGAGGGGCGGGAGGGCCCCTTGAGCAGTTCTTC
TRBD1	TRBV5-6	TRBJ1-6	-	CASSLGQGVGSPLHF	TGTGCCAGCAGCTTGGGACAGGGAGTTGGCTCACCCCTCCACTTT
-	TRBV5-6	TRBJ2-2	once	CASSSLIQRGTGELFF	TGTGCCAGCAGCTCCCTCATACAAAGGGGCACCGGGGAGCTGTTTTTT
TRBD1	TRBV18	TRBJ2-4	-	CASSRQGELKNIQYF	TGTGCCAGCTCTCGACAGGGGGAGCTCAAAAACATTCAGTACTTC
-	TRBV12-3/TRBV12-4	TRBJ2-7	-	CASSSPGRREQYF	TGTGCCAGCAGTTCCCCAGGGAGGCGCGAGCAGTACTTC
TRBD1	TRBV24-1	TRBJ2-3	-	CATGLRDRALVTQYF	TGTGCCACCGGACTTCGGGACAGGGCTTTAGTTACGCAGTATTTT
-	TRBV4-2	TRBJ2-1	-	CASGGGSGPSDEQFF	TGTGCCAGCGGGGGTGGTAGCGGACCCTCGGATGAGCAGTTCTTC
-	TRBV3-1/TRBV3-2	TRBJ2-7	-	CASSQGVSTSEQYF	TGTGCCAGCAGCCAAGGAGTTTCTACCTCCGAGCAGTACTTC
-	TRBV19	TRBJ2-7	-	CASSPSQRLQEQYF	TGTGCCAGTAGCCCATCTCAGCGGCTCCAAGAGCAGTACTTC
TRBD2	TRBV5-6	TRBJ2-7	-	CASSLLGSGRASYEQYF	TGTGCCAGCAGCTTGTTGGGTAGCGGGAGGGCGTCCTACGAGCAGTACTTC
-	TRBV6-6	TRBJ1-5	-	CASSLTKGVYQPQHF	TGTGCCAGCAGTCTCACGAAGGGGGTCTATCAGCCCCAGCATTTT
-	TRBV5-1	TRBJ2-3	-	CASSPRGDFSTDTQYF	TGCGCCAGCAGCCCGAGAGGGGACTTTAGCACAGATACGCAGTATTTT
TRBD1	TRBV11-3	TRBJ1-1	-	CASSLGDRGDTEAFF	TGTGCCAGCAGCTTAGGGGACAGGGGAGACACTGAAGCTTTCTTT
-	TRBV4-3	TRBJ2-7	once	CASSQDAGWGVAYEQYF	TGCGCCAGCAGCCAAGACGCGGGGTGGGGAGTTGCCTACGAGCAGTACTTC
-	TRBV4-2	TRBJ1-1	-	CASSQGVDELKAFF	TGTGCCAGCAGCCAAGGAGTTGATGAACTGAAAGCTTTCTTT
-	TRBV7-9	TRBJ2-5	-	CASSQGHNQETQYF	TGTGCCAGCAGCCAAGGACACAACCAAGAGACCCAGTACTTC
-	TRBV6-6	TRBJ1-2	few	CACFKGDMMDGYTF	TGTGCCTGCTTCAAGGGGGACATGATGGATGGCTACACCTTC
TRBD2	TRBV5-1	TRBJ2-2	-	CASSTGREALTGELFF	TGCGCCAGCAGCACGGGGCGGGAGGCCCTCACCGGGGAGCTGTTTTTT
-	TRBV24-1	TRBJ2-7	-	CATSGGSSSYEQYF	TGTGCCACCAGTGGAGGCTCCAGCTCCTACGAGCAGTACTTC
-	TRBV27	TRBJ2-6	-	CASSRRKRPTGANVLTF	TGTGCCAGCAGTCGGAGAAAGCGGCCAACTGGGGCCAACGTCCTGACTTTC
-	TRBV13	TRBJ2-3	-	CASSSRRLYTDTQYF	TGTGCCAGCAGCTCGCGTAGACTTTACACAGATACGCAGTATTTT
TRBD2	TRBV7-7	TRBJ2-5	-	CASSGIGLAGGETQYF	TGTGCCAGCAGCGGGATTGGACTAGCGGGAGGAGAGACCCAGTACTTC
TRBD1	TRBV19	TRBJ1-5	once	CASRQGGQPQHF	TGTGCCAGTAGACAGGGGGGTCAGCCCCAGCATTTT
TRBD1	TRBV19	TRBJ2-1	-	CASMDRGFVNEQFF	TGTGCCAGTATGGACAGGGGATTTGTCAATGAGCAGTTCTTC
TRBD2	TRBV11-2	TRBJ2-3	-	CASSFLAGLGDTQYF	TGTGCCAGCAGCTTCCTAGCGGGCCTGGGAGATACGCAGTATTTT
TRBD1	TRBV4-1	TRBJ1-1	-	CASSSRQQGANTEAFF	TGCGCCAGCAGCTCAAGGCAACAGGGGGCGAACACTGAAGCTTTCTTT
TRBD2	TRBV24-1	TRBJ2-7	-	CATRMLMREGQNQQYF	TGTGCCACCAGAATGTTGATGCGGGAGGGCCAAAATCAGCAGTACTTC
-	TRBV7-3	TRBJ2-1	-	CASSSQGGVQYNEQFF	TGTGCCAGCAGCAGTCAGGGCGGGGTGCAATACAATGAGCAGTTCTTC
-	TRBV5-1	TRBJ2-1	once	CASSLVSNSYNEQFF	TGCGCCAGCAGCCTAGTCAGTAACTCCTACAATGAGCAGTTCTTC